One and the same sample provided the 8 T cell receptor beta chains below, sequenced in a study of blood T cell repertoires in COVID-19. Some clones are missing from TCRdb's copy, which holds only in-frame ones; the method was immunoSEQ multiplex PCR. The sample records about 250,000 clones, around four fifths being singletons. The sequenced material came from peripheral blood. The receptors were gathered from a woman aged 55-70 years with active or convalescent COVID-19.

J is TRBJ1-2 and V is TRBV30; tentative D call: TRBD1 (6 bases). Trimming took off 4 bases at V and 7 bases at J, with 22 bases between the two ends. The CDR3 runs 15 residues. From germline, CDR1 is GTSNPN and CDR2 SVGIG (reference sequence). CDR3 DNA sequence: TGTGCCTGGATCCGGCAGCAGGGCGCCAGGGGTGGCTACACCTTC. Its protein product is CAWIRQQGARGGYTF.

V gene TRBV28 combines with J gene TRBJ1-4, with D possibly TRBD1 on 6 matching bases. V gave up 6 bases and J gave up 4 bases, with 18 bases separating them. Per germline, CDR1 MDHEN and CDR2 SYDVKM. The CDR3 spans 16 residues. The CDR3 DNA reads TGTGCCAGCAGGGCTAGGGCAGGGGCCCTTAATGAAAAACTGTTTTTT. Translation gives CASRARAGALNEKLFF.

This clone came up once. The chain combines TRBV9 with TRBJ1-4; no clear D gene. Trimming left V 0 bases short and J 8 bases short, with 14 bases between. The CDR3 is made up of 15 amino acids. The germline V gene has CDR1 SGDLS and CDR2 YYNGEE. The DNA for the CDR3 is TGTGCCAGCAGCGTAGGAGGGCTAGAGGGAGAAAAACTGTTTTTT. Amino acid sequence: CASSVGGLEGEKLFF.

The V call is TRBV18, the J call TRBJ2-2, with 8 bases lining up with TRBD1. CDR3 size: 16 residues. The J segment lost 4 bases and the V segment lost 4 bases, leaving 8 bases of the junction unmatched. CDR1 and CDR2 (germline): KGHSH, LQKENI. CDR3 in DNA: TGTGCCAGCTCACGACCGACAGGGGCGGGCACCGGGGAGCTGTTTTTT. Translation: CASSRPTGAGTGELFF.

This rearrangement joins TRBV6-5 to TRBJ1-6; a weak D match, TRBD1 (5 bases). Per germline, CDR1 MNHEY and CDR2 SVGAGI. The CDR3 consists of 15 residues. V was cut by 7 bases and J by 9 bases, with 19 bases left in between. The DNA of the CDR3 is TGTGCCAGCAATCCGATTGGGGGGTCGGGTTCACCCCTCCACTTT. Translation gives CASNPIGGSGSPLHF.

The gene calls are TRBV4-1 and TRBJ1-3, with a weak D call TRBD1 (5 bases). Germline CDR1 MGHRA, CDR2 YSYEKL. The CDR3 loop spans 18 amino acids. Trimming took off 3 bases at V and 0 bases at J, with 18 bases between the two ends. The CDR3 reads CASSQGRAGTRSGNTIYF. CDR3 bases: TGCGCCAGCAGCCAGGGACGGGCGGGGACTCGCTCTGGAAACACCATATATTTT.

This clone was detected many times. The rearrangement joins TRBV6-4 to TRBJ2-2; possible D gene TRBD1, 5 bases. This CDR3 is 15 amino acids long. V lost 3 bases, J lost 2 bases, and 10 bases lay in between. Germline V lookup: CDR1 MRHNA, CDR2 SNTAGT. The CDR3 protein is CASSDLTDNTGELFF. The CDR3 DNA is TGTGCCAGCAGTGATCTGACAGACAACACCGGGGAGCTGTTTTTT.

This chain connects TRBV4-2 to TRBJ1-1, with D possibly matching TRBD1 (6 bases). The CDR3 runs to 17 residues. Germline-derived CDR1 and CDR2 are LGHNA and YNFKEQ. Trimming left V 4 bases short and J 0 bases short, with 18 bases between. The CDR3 is CASSLATGQPMNTEAFF. The CDR3, as DNA: TGTGCCAGCAGCCTCGCTACCGGACAGCCCATGAACACTGAAGCTTTCTTT.